The entry that follows covers one T cell receptor beta chain sequence. The antigen remains unidentified. Pregnant or lactating patients and those with other autoimmune diseases or uncontrolled infections were excluded. CDR1 SGHTA and CDR2 FQGTGA come from the germline V gene. The CDR3 length is 15 residues. The V and J ends lost 5 bases and 5 bases respectively, with 16 bases between them. This specimen belongs to a study of Graves' ophthalmopathy and Graves' hyperthyroidism. Amplifying from RNA transcripts, the study obtained TCR beta CDR3 regions. The first-round RT-PCR employed HTBI primers together with the Qiagen OneStep RT-PCR kit. A multiplex PCR was then performed as the second round. TCRdb called the multiplex PCR reads again in MiXCR, with one record for every CDR3 protein. The data hold 200,000 to 300,000 distinct CDR3 sequences, with 40% to 50% observed a single time. Study conclusions and caveats: Prediction of ophthalmopathy progression reached 70.59% sensitivity and approximately 74% specificity. Ophthalmopathy cases were distinguished from stable hyperthyroidism by a 13-signature model, reaching approximately 87% sensitivity and 81.08% specificity.

Sequencing was carried out using peripheral blood. This TCR was recovered from an adult man with Graves' ophthalmopathy. This chain uses TRBV7-3 with TRBJ1-5; unclear D gene. The CDR3 sequence is CASSPRVGLDQPQHF. The CDR3 DNA reads TGTGCCAGCAGCCCCCGGGTAGGGCTGGATCAGCCCCAGCATTTT.